Listed here are 2 T cell receptor beta chains from one sample, sequenced in a study of blood T cell repertoires in COVID-19. Some clones are missing from TCRdb's copy, which holds only in-frame ones; the method was immunoSEQ multiplex PCR. The sample has over 10,000 clones, around 90% seen once. Sequenced: peripheral blood. The origin of the receptors is a human donor with active COVID-19. The donor label of this sample is uncertain.

The chain couples TRBV28 to TRBJ2-4, with 9 bases fitting TRBD1. Germline loops: CDR1 MDHEN, CDR2 SYDVKM. J gave up 3 bases and V 4 bases, and 7 bases lay outside the gene matches. This CDR3 region has 16 residues. CDR3 DNA sequence: TGTGCCAGCAGTTCCATCACAGGGGGCGACAAAAACATTCAGTACTTC. Translation gives CASSSITGGDKNIQYF.

The chain has TRBV30 and TRBJ2-1, with D hard to call. Trimming cost V 4 bases and J 0 bases, with 10 bases left between them. Germline CDR1 is GTSNPN and CDR2 is SVGIG (reference sequence). The CDR3 has 14 residues. This CDR3 reads CAWKAYSSYNEQFF. CDR3 in DNA: TGTGCCTGGAAAGCCTATAGCTCCTACAATGAGCAGTTCTTC.